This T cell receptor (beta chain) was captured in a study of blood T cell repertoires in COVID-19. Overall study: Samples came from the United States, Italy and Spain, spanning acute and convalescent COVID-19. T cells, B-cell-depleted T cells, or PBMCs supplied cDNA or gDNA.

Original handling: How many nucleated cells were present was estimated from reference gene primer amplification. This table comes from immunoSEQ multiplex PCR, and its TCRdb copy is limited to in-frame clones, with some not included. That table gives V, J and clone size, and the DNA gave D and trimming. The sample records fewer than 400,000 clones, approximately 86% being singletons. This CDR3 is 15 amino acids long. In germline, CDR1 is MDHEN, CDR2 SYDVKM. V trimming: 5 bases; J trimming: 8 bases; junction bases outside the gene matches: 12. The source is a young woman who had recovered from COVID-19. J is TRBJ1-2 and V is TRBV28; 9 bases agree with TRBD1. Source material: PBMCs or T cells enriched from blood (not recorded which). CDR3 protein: CASSPWGDRESGYTF. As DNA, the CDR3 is TGTGCCAGCAGTCCATGGGGGGACAGGGAGTCAGGCTACACCTTC.